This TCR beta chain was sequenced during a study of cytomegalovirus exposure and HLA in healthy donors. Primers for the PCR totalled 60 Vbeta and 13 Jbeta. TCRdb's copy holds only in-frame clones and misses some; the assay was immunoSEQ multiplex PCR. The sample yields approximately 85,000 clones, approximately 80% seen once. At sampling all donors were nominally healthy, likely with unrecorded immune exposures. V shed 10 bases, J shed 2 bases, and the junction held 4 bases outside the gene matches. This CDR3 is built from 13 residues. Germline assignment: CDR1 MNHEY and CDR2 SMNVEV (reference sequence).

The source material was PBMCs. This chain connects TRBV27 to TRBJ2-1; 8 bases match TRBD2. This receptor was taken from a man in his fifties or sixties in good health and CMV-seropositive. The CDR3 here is CATRTSPYNEQFF. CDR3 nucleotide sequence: TGTGCCACCCGGACTAGCCCCTACAATGAGCAGTTCTTC.